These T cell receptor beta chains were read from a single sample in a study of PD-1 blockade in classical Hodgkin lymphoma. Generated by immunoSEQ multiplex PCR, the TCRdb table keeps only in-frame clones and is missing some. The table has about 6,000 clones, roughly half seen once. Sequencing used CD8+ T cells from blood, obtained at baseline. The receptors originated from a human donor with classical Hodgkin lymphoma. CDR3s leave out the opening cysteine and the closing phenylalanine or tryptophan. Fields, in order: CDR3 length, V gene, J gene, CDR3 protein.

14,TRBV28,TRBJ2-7,ASSSPKHQGVYEQY
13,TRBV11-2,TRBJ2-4,ASSFPPDRVVIQY
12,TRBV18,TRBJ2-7,ASSPRDRVYEQY
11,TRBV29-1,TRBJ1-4,SAQGGANEKLF
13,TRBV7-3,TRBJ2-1,ASSLLAGSYNEQF
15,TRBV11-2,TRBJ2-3,ASSTGGASGRGDTQY
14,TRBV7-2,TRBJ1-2,ASSYVGTGFAYGYT
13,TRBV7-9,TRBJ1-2,ASSSFASRTYGYT
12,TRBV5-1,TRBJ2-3,ASTLGDPTDTQY
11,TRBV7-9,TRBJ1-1,ASSLEVNTEAF
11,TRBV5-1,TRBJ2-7,ASSTGLGYEQY
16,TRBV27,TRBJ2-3,ASILRGPPTSKPDTQY
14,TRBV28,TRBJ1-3,ASSFLDRQAGNTIY
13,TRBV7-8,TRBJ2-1,ASSLGAGGYNEQF
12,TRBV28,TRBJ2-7,ASSGPQNLYEQY
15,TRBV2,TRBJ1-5,ASSEVGRGNSNQPQH
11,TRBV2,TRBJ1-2,ASIPGAPYGYT
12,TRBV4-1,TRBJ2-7,ASSQIRDSYEQY
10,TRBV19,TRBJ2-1,ASNLKNNEQF
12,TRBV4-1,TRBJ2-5,ASSQGRVRETQY
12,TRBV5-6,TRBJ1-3,ASSFGTGSNTIY
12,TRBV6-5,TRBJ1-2,ASSLQKSGYGYT
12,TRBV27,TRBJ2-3,ASGITSGTDTQY
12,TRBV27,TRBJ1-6,ASSIDKRDSPLH
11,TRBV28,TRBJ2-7,ASSAGLLYEQY
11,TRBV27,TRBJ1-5,ASSPGDNQPQH
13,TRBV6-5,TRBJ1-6,ASSYGSSYNSPLH
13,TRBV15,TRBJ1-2,ATSRSREGYYGYT
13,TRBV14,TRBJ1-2,ASNQDVRGGDGYT
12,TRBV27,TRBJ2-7,ASSFQDRAYEQY
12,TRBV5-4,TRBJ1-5,ASSPGGGNQPQH
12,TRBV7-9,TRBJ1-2,ASSQGGGHYGYT
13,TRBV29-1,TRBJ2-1,SVVPRVTGYNEQF
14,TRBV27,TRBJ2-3,ASSRTSGRPLDTQY
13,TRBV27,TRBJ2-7,ASSFAPGQVLEQY
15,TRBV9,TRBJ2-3,ASSAGTSGRGTDTQY
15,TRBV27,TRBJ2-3,ASSLYGETGAPDTQY
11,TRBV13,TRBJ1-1,ASSLGTATEAF
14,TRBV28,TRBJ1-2,ASSLLLQGANYGYT
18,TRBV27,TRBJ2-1,ASSRPGQGNLAGIYNEQF
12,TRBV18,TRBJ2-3,ASSGTSSTDTQY
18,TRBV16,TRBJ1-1,ASSPSPYPGTVIGGTEAF